These 30 T cell receptor beta chains were sequenced from one sample in a study of blood T cell repertoires in COVID-19. Sequencing was performed with immunoSEQ multiplex PCR; in TCRdb, only in-frame clones are kept and a portion is missing. The data contain hundreds of thousands of clones, about 92% of them seen just once; the ten biggest clones take up roughly 2.6%. Sequences were obtained from PBMCs or T cells enriched from blood (not recorded which). These receptors all come from a man aged 55 to 69 who had recovered from COVID-19.

The CDR3 region has the DNA TGTGCCAGCAGCGTAGTCCAGGGAACAGAGCAGTACTTC. Its protein is CASSVVQGTEQYF. The rearrangement uses TRBV9 and TRBJ2-7, with D tentatively TRBD1 (5 bases). V lost 0 bases to trimming and J lost 7 bases, with 11 bases between them. The CDR3 runs 13 residues. Germline CDR1 is SGDLS and CDR2 is YYNGEE.

Note on this clone: Additional DNA sequences in this sample encode the identical CDR3. The chain combines TRBV5-1 with TRBJ2-1, with 10 bases fitting TRBD2. CDR1 and CDR2 from the germline V gene are SGHRS and YFSETQ. This CDR3 contains 15 residues. The junction had 7 bases not matched to a gene; V was cut back by 0 bases and J by 10 bases. In DNA form, the CDR3 reads TGCGCCAGCAGCTTGGGGCTAGCGGGAGAGGGAGAGCAGTTCTTC. Protein product: CASSLGLAGEGEQFF.

The rearrangement uses TRBV5-1 and TRBJ2-5; 10 bases match TRBD2. With V trimmed by 4 bases and J by 3 bases, 6 bases remained unmatched. CDR1 is SGHRS, CDR2 YFSETQ, per germline. The CDR3 extends over 15 amino acids. The CDR3 bases are TGCGCCAGCAGCCCTAGCGGGAGCGTGGAAGAGACCCAGTACTTC. This codes for CASSPSGSVEETQYF.

CDR3 nucleotide sequence: TGTGCCAGCAGCCCCCGCCACACTAGCTCCTACGAGCAGTACTTC. It codes for CASSPRHTSSYEQYF. This sequence joins TRBV13 and TRBJ2-7, with D tentatively TRBD2 (5 bases). This CDR3 has 15 residues. Germline V gene sequence: CDR1 PRHDT, CDR2 FYEKMQ (reference sequence). Trimming took 5 bases from V and 0 from J, leaving 14 bases between them.

The V gene is TRBV30, the J gene TRBJ1-1, with 7 bases that match TRBD1. J lost 1 base, V lost 3 bases, and 2 bases had no gene match. CDR3 length: 13 residues. CDR1 and CDR2 from the germline V gene are GTSNPN and SVGIG (reference sequence). The CDR3 DNA follows: TGTGCCTGGAGGGGACAGCCGAACACTGAAGCTTTCTTT. This sequence encodes CAWRGQPNTEAFF.

This chain connects TRBV18 to TRBJ2-1; 13 bases are a match to TRBD2. V gave up 4 bases and J gave up 8 bases; unmatched junction bases: 5. The length of the CDR3 is 15 residues. Germline CDR1 KGHSH, CDR2 LQKENI. The CDR3 sequence: CASSLGTSGIDEQFF. In DNA, the CDR3 is TGTGCCAGCTCACTAGGGACTAGCGGGATTGATGAGCAGTTCTTC.

The chain uses TRBV5-1 and TRBJ1-2; D uncertain. With 0 bases removed from V and 5 bases from J, the gap between germline ends came to 5 bases. This CDR3 has 12 residues. Per germline, CDR1 SGHRS and CDR2 YFSETQ. The CDR3 reads CASSLDTYGYTF. The CDR3 region has the DNA TGCGCCAGCAGCTTGGATACATATGGCTACACCTTC.

This chain joins TRBV19 and TRBJ1-2; tentatively, D is TRBD1 (6 bases). The CDR3 consists of 14 residues. Germline CDR1 is LNHDA and CDR2 is SQIVND (reference sequence). Trimming pared 6 bases from V and 5 bases from J, leaving 16 bases between. DNA for the CDR3: TGTGCCAGTAGCCGACGGGACACCGGTTATGGCTACACCTTC. Translation gives CASSRRDTGYGYTF.

The CDR3 loop reads CASNGQANTEAFF. CDR3 DNA sequence: TGTGCCAGTAATGGGCAGGCAAACACTGAAGCTTTCTTT. The chain combines TRBV19 with TRBJ1-1, with unresolved D. The V end lost 7 bases, the J end lost 2 bases, and 11 bases lay between the germline ends. Germline V gene sequence: CDR1 LNHDA, CDR2 SQIVND (reference sequence). The CDR3 totals 13 residues.

The chain couples TRBV24-1 to TRBJ2-1; 15 positions match TRBD2. The CDR3 consists of 15 residues. V was pared by 5 bases and J by 9 bases, with 4 bases of the junction left unmatched. Per the germline V gene, CDR1 is KGHDR and CDR2 is SFDVKD. CDR3 loop: CATSGWTSGRAEQFF. CDR3 coding DNA: TGTGCCACCAGTGGTTGGACTAGCGGGAGGGCTGAGCAGTTCTTC.

The chain couples TRBV7-8 to TRBJ2-1; 14 bases are shared with TRBD2. The CDR3 is 17 amino acids. Looked up from germline, CDR1 is SGHVS and CDR2 is FQNEAQ. V lost 3 bases and J lost 4; bases outside the gene matches: 5. For the CDR3, the DNA is TGTGCCAGCAGCTTCCCGCGACTAGCGGGGGGGTACAATGAGCAGTTCTTC. It codes for CASSFPRLAGGYNEQFF. Full variable domain (missing parts from reference TRBV7-8 and TRBJ2-1): GAGVSQSPRYKVAKRGQDVALRCDPISGHVSLFWYQQALGQGPEFLTYFQNEAQLDKSGLPSDRFFAERPEGSVSTLKIQRTQQEDSAVYLCASSFPRLAGGYNEQFFGPGTRLTVL.

This chain's CDR3 is CSVDTVNYGYTF. In nucleotides, the CDR3 is TGCAGCGTGGACACGGTAAACTATGGCTACACCTTC. The chain couples TRBV29-1 to TRBJ1-2, with D possibly being TRBD1 (5 bases). The CDR3 consists of 12 residues. Germline assignment: CDR1 SQVTM and CDR2 ANQGSEA. The V and J ends lost 6 bases and 2 bases respectively, with 10 bases between them.

The rearrangement links TRBV7-8 to TRBJ2-7; 11 bases agree with TRBD2. The CDR3 length is 18 residues. V shed 0 bases, J shed 4 bases, and the junction held 11 bases outside the gene matches. Germline loops: CDR1 SGHVS, CDR2 FQNEAQ. The CDR3 nucleotides are TGTGCCAGCAGCTTAGCGGTTACTAAGACTAGCGGGATATACGAGCAGTACTTC. Its protein product is CASSLAVTKTSGIYEQYF.

The chain combines TRBV11-3 with TRBJ2-2, with D possibly TRBD1 on 6 matching bases. The CDR3 totals 12 residues. Per germline, CDR1 SGHNT and CDR2 YENEEA. V gave up 8 bases and J gave up 3 bases, with 7 bases separating them. The CDR3 region has the DNA TGTGCCAGCGAGGGGGACACCGGGGAGCTGTTTTTT. It translates to CASEGDTGELFF.

Turning to this clone: Different DNA sequences within this sample yield the same CDR3. The CDR3 region is CATGSGGPNEQFF. In nucleotides, the CDR3 is TGTGCCACGGGTAGCGGGGGCCCCAATGAGCAGTTCTTC. This chain uses TRBV24-1 with TRBJ2-1, with TRBD2 identical over 9 bases. Unmatched junction bases numbered 6, after V lost 10 bases and J lost 6 bases. Germline assignment: CDR1 KGHDR and CDR2 SFDVKD. This CDR3 region has 13 residues.

The chain carries TRBV6-4 and TRBJ1-5; D unclear. Germline loops: CDR1 MRHNA, CDR2 SNTAGT. V was cut by 6 bases and J by 2 bases, with 23 bases left in between. This CDR3 has 18 residues. CDR3 coding DNA: TGTGCCAGCAGGGAATTGCGGAGAAAAGCGGTCTGCAATCAGCCCCAGCATTTT. Translation: CASRELRRKAVCNQPQHF.

The rearrangement uses TRBV7-2 and TRBJ2-7, with D tentatively TRBD1 (6 bases). V shed 1 base and J shed 3 bases, with 13 bases lying between them. In germline, CDR1 is SGHTA, CDR2 FQGNSA. The CDR3 sequence is 15 residues long. CDR3 sequence: CASSLGIGQLYEQYF. CDR3 bases: TGTGCCAGCAGCTTAGGGATCGGACAGCTCTACGAGCAGTACTTC.

The rearrangement joins TRBV5-1 to TRBJ2-1, with 8 nucleotides matching TRBD2. Germline lookup yields CDR1 SGHRS and CDR2 YFSETQ. Unmatched junction bases numbered 6, after V lost 0 bases and J lost 7 bases. This CDR3 spans 15 amino acids. CDR3 loop: CASSLGTSSRNEQFF. In DNA, the CDR3 is TGCGCCAGCAGCTTGGGGACTAGCTCTCGTAATGAGCAGTTCTTC.

The chain joins TRBV28 to TRBJ2-3, with a weak D call TRBD2 (6 bases). The V end lost 6 bases, the J end lost 0 bases, and 10 bases lay between the germline ends. The CDR3 sequence is 14 residues long. Per germline, CDR1 MDHEN and CDR2 SYDVKM. The CDR3: CASRPGTSTDTQYF. As DNA, the CDR3 is TGTGCCAGCAGGCCCGGGACTAGCACAGATACGCAGTATTTT.

This clone was counted once. This chain joins TRBV30 and TRBJ2-1, with TRBD2 identical over 12 bases. Germline V gene data show CDR1 as GTSNPN and CDR2 as SVGIG (reference sequence). CDR3 length: 14 residues. After removal of 2 bases from V and 7 bases from J, the junction contained 3 bases not matched to a gene. The CDR3 nucleotides read TGTGCCTGGAGTCCGCTAGCGGGGGGGAATGAGCAGTTCTTC. It translates to CAWSPLAGGNEQFF.

This sequence joins TRBV19 and TRBJ1-5; D possibly corresponds to TRBD1 (5 bases). V lost 6 bases to trimming and J lost 2 bases, with 14 bases between them. Germline V gives CDR1 LNHDA, CDR2 SQIVND (reference sequence). The CDR3 consists of 15 residues. CDR3 region: CASSRTRQRNQPQHF. DNA for the CDR3: TGTGCCAGTAGCCGAACACGACAGCGCAATCAGCCCCAGCATTTT.

This chain joins TRBV30 and TRBJ2-5; D not certain. The V end lost 1 base, the J end lost 5 bases, and 8 bases lay between the germline ends. CDR3 length: 12 residues. Germline-derived CDR1 and CDR2 are GTSNPN and SVGIG (reference sequence). The CDR3 DNA sequence: TGTGCCTGGAGTGCCCCGTCGGAGACCCAGTACTTC. This translates into CAWSAPSETQYF.

This rearrangement joins TRBV9 to TRBJ2-6; D possibly corresponds to TRBD2 (5 bases). Trimming pared 0 bases from V and 0 bases from J, leaving 13 bases between. Germline values: CDR1 SGDLS, CDR2 YYNGEE. CDR3 length: 18 amino acids. This CDR3 is CASSVALSRGSGANVLTF. The CDR3 bases are TGTGCCAGCAGCGTAGCCCTCAGTCGGGGCTCTGGGGCCAACGTCCTGACTTTC.

The CDR3 sequence is CASKLDPGELFF. CDR3 DNA sequence: TGTGCCAGCAAGTTAGATCCCGGGGAGCTGTTTTTT. This sequence joins TRBV6-5 and TRBJ2-2; D gene uncertain. CDR1 MNHEY and CDR2 SVGAGI come from the germline V gene. The CDR3 has 12 residues. V dropped 7 bases and J dropped 6 bases, with 9 bases sitting between them.

The chain uses TRBV9 and TRBJ2-2; TRBD2 matches 14 bases. Trimming took 4 bases from V and 3 from J; bases not matched to a gene: 8. The germline V gene encodes CDR1 SGDLS and CDR2 YYNGEE. This CDR3 is built from 18 residues. The CDR3: CASSPGTSGSGDTGELFF. The CDR3 DNA sequence: TGTGCCAGCAGCCCAGGGACTAGCGGGAGTGGCGACACCGGGGAGCTGTTTTTT.

The rearrangement links TRBV9 to TRBJ2-5, with D perhaps TRBD1 (5 bases). Trimming left V 3 bases short and J 2 bases short, with 14 bases between. The CDR3 is 15 residues long. Germline V gene lookup returns CDR1 SGDLS and CDR2 YYNGEE. CDR3 region: CASSADGQPQETQYF. The CDR3 DNA reads as TGTGCCAGCAGCGCCGACGGACAACCACAAGAGACCCAGTACTTC.

The J gene is TRBJ1-5, the V gene TRBV18; D may be TRBD1 (6 bases). The CDR3 has 15 amino acids. CDR1 and CDR2 (germline): KGHSH, LQKENI. Trimming removed 5 bases from V and 4 bases from J, with 15 bases in between. CDR3 bases: TGTGCCAGCTCATCACGGGGGGGGCTTAATCAGCCCCAGCATTTT. Translated: CASSSRGGLNQPQHF.

J is TRBJ2-1 and V is TRBV19, with 10 nucleotides matching TRBD1. V lost 10 bases to trimming and J lost 7 bases; unmatched junction nucleotides: 16. The germline V gene has CDR1 LNHDA and CDR2 SQIVND (reference sequence). The CDR3 spans 16 residues. The DNA of the CDR3 is TGTGCCACTTCCCCCTTCCGGGGACAGGGGTGGAATGAGCAGTTCTTC. Residues: CATSPFRGQGWNEQFF.

J is TRBJ1-5 and V is TRBV28, with a tentative D call TRBD1 (6 bases). The CDR3 has 16 amino acids. Germline loops: CDR1 MDHEN, CDR2 SYDVKM. V was shortened by 7 bases and J by 6 bases, with 22 bases between the two germline ends. CDR3 sequence reads: CASTTAGGLGSQPQHF. The CDR3 coding sequence is TGTGCCAGCACAACCGCCGGGGGGCTAGGTAGTCAGCCCCAGCATTTT. The full variable domain, its missing parts supplied by reference TRBV28 and TRBJ1-5, is DVKVTQSSRYLVKRTGEKVFLECVQDMDHENMFWYRQDPGLGLRLIYFSYDVKMKEKGDIPEGYSVSREKKERFSLILESASTNQTSMYLCASTTAGGLGSQPQHFGDGTRLSIL.

The chain links TRBV5-1 to TRBJ1-1; D uncertain. Germline assignment: CDR1 SGHRS and CDR2 YFSETQ. The CDR3 length is 16 residues. Trimming left V 2 bases short and J 0 bases short, with 14 bases between. The CDR3 DNA sequence: TGCGCCAGCAGCTTAGAAGGCCCCACAGTGAACACTGAAGCTTTCTTT. Translation gives CASSLEGPTVNTEAFF.